This TCR beta chain was profiled in a study of CD8 T cells in Susac syndrome. Trimming left V 6 bases short and J 5 bases short, with 11 bases between. Germline CDR1 DFQATT, CDR2 SNEGSKA (reference sequence). The CDR3 is 12 residues long. An input of about 0.5 to 1 ug of RNA was subjected to reverse transcription using random hexamers. TCRdb re-called the immunoSEQ multiplex PCR reads with MiXCR, one entry per CDR3 protein. Of about 150,000 distinct CDR3 sequences listed, 95% were seen once; the top ten hold approximately 0.17%. Negative isolation was applied to CD8+ and CD4+ T cells, and FACS enrichment was applied to TEMRA cells.

The chain uses TRBV20-1 and TRBJ2-1; a weak D match, TRBD1 (5 bases). Sequencing was performed on CD4+ T cells from PBMCs. The source of this sequence is a human donor with Susac syndrome. Written as DNA, the CDR3 is TGCAGTGCCGGCAGACAGAACAATGAGCAGTTCTTC. Protein sequence: CSAGRQNNEQFF.